These T cell receptor beta chains were read from a single sample in a study of shared T cell receptors in the human thymus. Using immunoSEQ multiplex PCR, the repertoire was profiled, and TCRdb retains in-frame clones only, with some absent. Of 550,000 to 800,000 clones in the sample, around 85% were seen once. The same data also went into a second study, on human thymus T cells.

The specimen sequenced was thymocytes. These receptors were collected from a girl younger than two with a congenital heart defect. Both conserved end residues are part of each CDR3. D genes are given only for firm matches. Rows give clone size only sometimes, using once, few, many, or a class for an expanded clone.

>TRBJ2-7|TRBV11-1|.|TRBD1
CASSLGRDSGTYEQYF
TGTGCCAGCAGCTTAGGTCGGGACAGCGGCACTTACGAGCAGTACTTC
>TRBJ2-2|TRBV6-1|.|TRBD2
CASSEGVGGGSNTGELFF
TGTGCCAGCAGTGAAGGTGTCGGCGGGGGGTCGAACACCGGGGAGCTGTTTTTT
>TRBJ1-2|TRBV4-1|.|.
CASGGLQSKDNYGYTF
TGCGCCAGCGGGGGACTTCAGAGCAAAGATAACTATGGCTACACCTTC
>TRBJ2-7|TRBV27|.|TRBD1
CASSGTASYEQYF
TGTGCCAGCAGCGGGACAGCCTCCTACGAGCAGTACTTC
>TRBJ1-5|TRBV5-6|.|TRBD1
CASTAAGAGQINQPQHF
TGTGCCAGCACCGCAGCCGGGGCGGGACAGATCAATCAGCCCCAGCATTTT
>TRBJ1-1|TRBV4-3|.|.
CASTTHKKRGGLPKATEAFF
TGCGCCAGCACAACCCACAAGAAGAGAGGCGGACTCCCTAAAGCAACTGAAGCTTTCTTT
>TRBJ1-2|TRBV2|once|.
CASSPRGRALGGYTF
TGTGCCAGCAGCCCCCGGGGTCGGGCCTTGGGTGGCTACACCTTC
>TRBJ2-3|TRBV7-9|.|.
CASSSVTDTQYF
TGTGCCAGCAGCTCAGTCACAGATACGCAGTATTTT
>TRBJ1-2|TRBV5-3|.|TRBD1
CARSGDSFCGYTF
TGTGCCAGAAGCGGGGACAGTTTCTGTGGCTACACCTTC
>TRBJ2-5|TRBV7-9|.|.
CASSLEVPGGETQYF
TGTGCCAGCAGCTTAGAGGTCCCCGGGGGAGAGACCCAGTACTTC
>TRBJ2-4|TRBV6-6|once|.
CASSFSLAKNIQYF
TGTGCCAGCAGTTTTAGCTTAGCCAAAAACATTCAGTACTTC
>TRBJ2-3|TRBV27|.|.
CASSPSRLGISDTQYF
TGTGCCAGCAGCCCCAGCAGACTAGGGATATCAGATACGCAGTATTTT
>TRBJ1-1|TRBV11-2|.|.
CASSPNSTQAFF
TGTGCCAGCAGCCCCAACAGTACCCAAGCTTTCTTT
>TRBJ2-3|TRBV6-5|.|TRBD1
CASSRQGSDTQYF
TGTGCCAGCAGCCGACAGGGTTCAGATACGCAGTATTTT
>TRBJ1-6|TRBV6-4|.|.
CASSDSRGYNSPLHF
TGTGCCAGCAGTGACTCGAGAGGGTATAATTCACCCCTCCACTTT
>TRBJ2-2|TRBV5-1|.|.
CASSVSRDRETGELFF
TGCGCCAGCAGCGTGAGCCGGGACCGGGAGACCGGGGAGCTGTTTTTT
>TRBJ2-1|TRBV27|.|TRBD1
CASSTLRGQGPFF
TGTGCCAGCAGTACCCTCCGGGGACAGGGGCCGTTCTTC
>TRBJ2-3|TRBV29-1|.|.
CSVGPGSDTQYF
TGCAGCGTTGGGCCGGGGTCGGATACGCAGTATTTT
>TRBJ2-3|TRBV4-3|.|TRBD2
CASSRVWTSGVPRTDTQYF
TGCGCCAGCAGCCGGGTTTGGACTAGCGGGGTACCGCGCACAGATACGCAGTATTTT
>TRBJ1-5|TRBV5-6|once|TRBD1
CASSFRDRGVSGNQPQHF
TGTGCCAGCAGCTTCCGGGACAGGGGTGTTTCGGGGAATCAGCCCCAGCATTTT
>TRBJ2-7|TRBV6-5|.|TRBD1
CASSYSETGGDEQYF
TGTGCCAGCAGTTACTCTGAGACAGGGGGCGACGAGCAGTACTTC
>TRBJ1-3|TRBV4-2|few|.
CASSHPQAHGNTIYF
TGTGCCAGCAGCCACCCCCAGGCCCATGGAAACACCATATATTTT
>TRBJ2-5|TRBV7-2|.|TRBD1
CASSLKPFWTGGLKTQYF
TGTGCCAGCAGCTTAAAACCCTTCTGGACAGGGGGCCTGAAGACCCAGTACTTC
>TRBJ2-1|TRBV6-5|.|.
CASSPQGENEQFF
TGTGCCAGCAGCCCGCAAGGGGAAAATGAGCAGTTCTTC
>TRBJ1-2|TRBV4-1|.|.
CASSHQVDYGYTF
TGCGCCAGCAGCCACCAAGTAGACTATGGCTACACCTTC
>TRBJ1-1|TRBV14|.|TRBD1
CASSSPRQGLLNTEAFF
TGTGCCAGCAGCTCCCCGCGACAGGGTCTCTTGAACACTGAAGCTTTCTTT
>TRBJ1-4|TRBV14|.|.
CASSQEPTRTRGGQGNEKLFF
TGTGCCAGCAGCCAAGAACCCACAAGAACCCGCGGAGGGCAGGGTAATGAAAAACTGTTTTTT
>TRBJ1-5|TRBV19|few|.
CASRGHGYSNQPQHF
TGTGCCAGCCGGGGACACGGATATAGCAATCAGCCCCAGCATTTT
>TRBJ2-7|TRBV4-1|.|.
CASSQGGFGAGPYEQYF
TGCGCCAGCAGCCAAGGGGGGTTCGGGGCGGGGCCCTACGAGCAGTACTTC